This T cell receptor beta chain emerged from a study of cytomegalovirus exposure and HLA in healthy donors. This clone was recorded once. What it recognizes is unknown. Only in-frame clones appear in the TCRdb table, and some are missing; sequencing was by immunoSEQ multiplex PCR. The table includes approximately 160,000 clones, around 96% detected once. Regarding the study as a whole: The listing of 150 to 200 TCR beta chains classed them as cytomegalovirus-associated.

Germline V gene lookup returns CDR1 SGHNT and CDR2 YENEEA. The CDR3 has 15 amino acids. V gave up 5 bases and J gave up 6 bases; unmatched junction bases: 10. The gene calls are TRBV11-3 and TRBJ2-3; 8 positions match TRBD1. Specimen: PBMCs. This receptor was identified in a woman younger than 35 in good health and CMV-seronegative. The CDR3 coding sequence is TGTGCCAGCAGCGCTCGACAGGGGCCATCGGATACGCAGTATTTT. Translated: CASSARQGPSDTQYF.